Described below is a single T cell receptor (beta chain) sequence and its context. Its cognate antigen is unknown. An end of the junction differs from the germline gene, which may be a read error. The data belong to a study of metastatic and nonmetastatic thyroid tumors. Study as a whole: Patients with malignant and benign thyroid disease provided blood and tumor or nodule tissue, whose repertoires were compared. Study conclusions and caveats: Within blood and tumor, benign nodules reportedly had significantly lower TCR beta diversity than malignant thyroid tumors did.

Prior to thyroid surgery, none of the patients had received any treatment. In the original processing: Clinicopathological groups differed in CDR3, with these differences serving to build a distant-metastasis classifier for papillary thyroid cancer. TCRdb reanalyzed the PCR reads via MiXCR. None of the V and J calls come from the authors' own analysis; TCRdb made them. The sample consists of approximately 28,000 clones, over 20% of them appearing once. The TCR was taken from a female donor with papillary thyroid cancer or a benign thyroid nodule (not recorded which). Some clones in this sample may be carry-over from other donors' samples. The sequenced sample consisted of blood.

The CDR3 DNA reads as TGTGCCAGCAGCGCCGGACAACGAGGAGCCTACGAGCGGTACTTC. Translation: CASSAGQRGAYERYF. The rearrangement joins TRBV9 to TRBJ2-7, with D tentatively TRBD1 (5 bases). Germline CDR1 and CDR2: SGDLS and YYNGEE. CDR3 size: 15 residues.